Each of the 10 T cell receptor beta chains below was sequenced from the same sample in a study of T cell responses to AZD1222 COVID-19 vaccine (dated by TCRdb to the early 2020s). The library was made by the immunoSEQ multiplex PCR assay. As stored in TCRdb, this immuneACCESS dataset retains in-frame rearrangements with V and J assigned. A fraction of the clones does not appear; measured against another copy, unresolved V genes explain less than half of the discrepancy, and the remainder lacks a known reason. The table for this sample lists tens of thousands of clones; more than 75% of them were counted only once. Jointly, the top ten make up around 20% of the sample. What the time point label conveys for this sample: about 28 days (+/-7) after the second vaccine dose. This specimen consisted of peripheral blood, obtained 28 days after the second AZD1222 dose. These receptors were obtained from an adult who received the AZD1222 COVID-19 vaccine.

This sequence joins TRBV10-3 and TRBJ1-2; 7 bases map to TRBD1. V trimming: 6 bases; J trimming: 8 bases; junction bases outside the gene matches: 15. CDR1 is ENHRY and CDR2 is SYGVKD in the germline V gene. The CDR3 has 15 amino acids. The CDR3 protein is CAISANPGTVGGYTF. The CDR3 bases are TGTGCCATCAGCGCTAACCCCGGGACAGTGGGCGGCTACACCTTC.

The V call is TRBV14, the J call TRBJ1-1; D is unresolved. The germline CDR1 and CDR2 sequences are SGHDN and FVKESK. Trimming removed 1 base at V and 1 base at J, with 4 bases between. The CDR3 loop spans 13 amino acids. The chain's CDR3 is CASSQGQNTEAFF. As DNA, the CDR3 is TGTGCCAGCAGCCAAGGACAGAACACTGAAGCTTTCTTT.

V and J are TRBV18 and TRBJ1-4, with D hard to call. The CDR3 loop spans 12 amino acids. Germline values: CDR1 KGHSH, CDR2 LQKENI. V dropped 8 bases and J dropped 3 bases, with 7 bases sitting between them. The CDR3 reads CASAPPNEKLFF. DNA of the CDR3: TGTGCCAGCGCCCCGCCTAATGAAAAACTGTTTTTT. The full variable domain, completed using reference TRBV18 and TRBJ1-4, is NAGVMQNPRHLVRRRGQEARLRCSPMKGHSHVYWYRQLPEEGLKFMVYLQKENIIDESGMPKERFSAEFPKEGPSILRIQQVVRGDSAAYFCASAPPNEKLFFGSGTQLSVL.

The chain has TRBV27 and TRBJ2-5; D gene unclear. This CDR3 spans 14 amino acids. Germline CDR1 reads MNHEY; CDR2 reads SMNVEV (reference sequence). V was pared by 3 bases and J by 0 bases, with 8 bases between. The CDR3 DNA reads TGTGCCAGCAGTTTCGCCAGCAACCAAGAGACCCAGTACTTC. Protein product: CASSFASNQETQYF.

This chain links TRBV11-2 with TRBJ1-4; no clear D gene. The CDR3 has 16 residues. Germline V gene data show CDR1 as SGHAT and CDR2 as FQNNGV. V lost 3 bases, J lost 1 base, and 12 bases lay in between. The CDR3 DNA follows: TGTGCCAGCAGCTTGGGGAACAGAGTAACTAATGAAAAACTGTTTTTT. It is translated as CASSLGNRVTNEKLFF.

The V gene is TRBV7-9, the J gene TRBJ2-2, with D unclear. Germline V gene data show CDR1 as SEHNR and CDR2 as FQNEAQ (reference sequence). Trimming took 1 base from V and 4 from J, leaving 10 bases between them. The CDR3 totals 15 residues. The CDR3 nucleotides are TGTGCCAGCAGCTTAGAGGGCTTAACCACCGGGGAGCTGTTTTTT. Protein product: CASSLEGLTTGELFF.

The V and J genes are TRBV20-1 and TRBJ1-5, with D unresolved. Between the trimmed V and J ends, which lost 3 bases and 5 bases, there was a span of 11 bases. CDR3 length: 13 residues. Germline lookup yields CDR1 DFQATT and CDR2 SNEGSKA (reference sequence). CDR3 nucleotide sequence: TGCAGTGCTAGTTATGGAGGCGATCAGCCCCAGCATTTT. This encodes CSASYGGDQPQHF.

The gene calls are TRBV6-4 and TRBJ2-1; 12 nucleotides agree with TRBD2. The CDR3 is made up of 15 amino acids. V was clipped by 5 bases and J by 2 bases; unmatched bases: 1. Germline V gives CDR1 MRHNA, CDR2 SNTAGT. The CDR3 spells CASSSSGGAYNEQFF. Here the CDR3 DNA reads TGTGCCAGCAGTTCTAGCGGGGGGGCCTACAATGAGCAGTTCTTC.

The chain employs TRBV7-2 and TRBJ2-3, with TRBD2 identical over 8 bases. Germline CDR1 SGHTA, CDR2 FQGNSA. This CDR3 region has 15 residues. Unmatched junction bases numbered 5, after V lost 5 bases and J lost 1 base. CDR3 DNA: TGTGCCAGCAGCCACGGGGGGGCACGCACAGATACGCAGTATTTT. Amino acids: CASSHGGARTDTQYF. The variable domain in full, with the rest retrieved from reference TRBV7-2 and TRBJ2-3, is GAGVSQSPSNKVTEKGKDVELRCDPISGHTALYWYRQSLGQGLEFLIYFQGNSAPDKSGLPSDRFSAERTGGSVSTLTIQRTQQEDSAVYLCASSHGGARTDTQYFGPGTRLTVL.

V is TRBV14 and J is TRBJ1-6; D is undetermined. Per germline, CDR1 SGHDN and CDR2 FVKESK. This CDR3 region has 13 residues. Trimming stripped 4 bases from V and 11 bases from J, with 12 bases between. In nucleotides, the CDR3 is TGTGCCAGCAGCCCAGTTCCTTCGGCACCCCTCCACTTT. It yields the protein CASSPVPSAPLHF.